One and the same sample provided the 24 T cell receptor beta chains below, sequenced in a study of OX40 agonist ivuxolimab in advanced cancers. Profiling relied on immunoSEQ multiplex PCR, and the TCRdb table lists in-frame clones only, not all of them. This sample yields approximately 89,000 clones, of which around 88% are seen a single time; 0.65% to 0.95% belongs to the top ten. Sequences were derived from CD4+ or CD8+ T cells sorted from blood, sampled in a trial of the OX40 agonist ivuxolimab. The receptors shown here come from an adult with an advanced solid tumor such as melanoma, head and neck, liver or kidney cancer.

The chain couples TRBV28 to TRBJ1-4, with TRBD1 matching over 8 bases. Germline V gives CDR1 MDHEN, CDR2 SYDVKM. Trimming took 5 bases from V and 6 from J; bases not matched to a gene: 5. The CDR3 sequence is 14 residues long. The CDR3 spells CASSVQGVDEKLFF. The CDR3 region has the DNA TGTGCCAGCAGTGTACAGGGGGTGGATGAAAAACTGTTTTTT.

The chain employs TRBV7-2 and TRBJ1-2, with 9 nucleotides matching TRBD1. This CDR3 region has 15 residues. V lost 5 bases, J lost 8 bases, and 12 bases stayed unmatched. Germline-derived CDR1 and CDR2 are SGHTA and FQGNSA. CDR3 DNA sequence: TGTGCCAGCAGCGCACAGACAGGGGGGCGTTGGGGCTACACCTTC. It encodes CASSAQTGGRWGYTF.

This sequence joins TRBV30 and TRBJ1-5, with D hard to call. The CDR3 length is 13 residues. The V and J ends lost 2 bases and 3 bases respectively, with 8 bases between them. Looked up from germline, CDR1 is GTSNPN and CDR2 is SVGIG (reference sequence). CDR3 DNA sequence: TGTGCCTGGAGTTATGACACCAATCAGCCCCAGCATTTT. Translating gives CAWSYDTNQPQHF.

The CDR3 loop is CASSLFRWTNYGYTF. The CDR3 bases are TGTGCCAGCAGTTTGTTCCGGTGGACTAACTATGGCTACACCTTC. The gene calls are TRBV28 and TRBJ1-2; D not resolved. Germline CDR1 is MDHEN and CDR2 is SYDVKM. The length of the CDR3 is 15 residues. The V gene lost 3 bases and the J gene lost 0 bases, with 11 bases spanning the gap.

This clone was counted only a few times. V is TRBV9 and J is TRBJ1-1; D ambiguous. This CDR3 has 13 amino acids. Deletions cut 3 bases from V and 7 bases from J, with 13 bases between. Per germline, CDR1 SGDLS and CDR2 YYNGEE. The CDR3 loop reads CASSEASVGEAFF. The CDR3 DNA follows: TGTGCCAGCAGCGAGGCGAGCGTGGGTGAAGCTTTCTTT.

This clone was seen once. The CDR3 spells CASRGIADEQFF. In DNA, the CDR3 is TGTGCCAGCAGAGGAATAGCCGATGAGCAGTTCTTC. J is TRBJ2-1 and V is TRBV11-3; D is unresolved. The CDR3 loop spans 12 amino acids. The germline gives CDR1 SGHNT, CDR2 YENEEA. The V end was cut by 6 bases, the J end by 8 bases, with 11 bases between.

This sequence joins TRBV21-1 and TRBJ2-3; the D call in the table, TRBD2, was not verified against the DNA. TRBV21-1 is described as a pseudogene. The CDR3 loop spans 15 amino acids. The CDR3, as DNA: TGTGCCAGCAGCCGTTCGCGGCCCTTCACAGATACGCAGTATTTT. It codes for CASSRSRPFTDTQYF.

The chain joins TRBV7-9 to TRBJ2-7; D is possibly TRBD2 (5 bases). Germline V gives CDR1 SEHNR, CDR2 FQNEAQ (reference sequence). V was cut by 1 base and J by 0 bases, with 10 bases left in between. The CDR3 has 15 residues. The CDR3 coding sequence is TGTGCCAGCAGCTTAGAGGGAGTAGTCTCCTACGAGCAGTACTTC. Its protein is CASSLEGVVSYEQYF.

The CDR3 sequence is CASSSPGQLYGYTF. The CDR3 bases are TGTGCCAGCAGTTCCCCGGGACAGCTCTATGGCTACACCTTC. The gene calls are TRBV28 and TRBJ1-2, with TRBD1 matching over 7 bases. V was pared by 4 bases and J by 4 bases, with 6 bases of the junction left unmatched. Germline V gives CDR1 MDHEN, CDR2 SYDVKM. The CDR3 covers 14 residues.

V is TRBV6-5 and J is TRBJ1-3; possibly TRBD1 for D (5 bases). Germline values: CDR1 MNHEY, CDR2 SVGAGI. The CDR3 loop spans 13 amino acids. The V gene lost 7 bases and the J gene lost 5 bases, with 12 bases spanning the gap. The CDR3 DNA sequence: TGTGCCAGCATCTCACCAGGGAGAAACACCATATATTTT. This sequence encodes CASISPGRNTIYF.

The chain links TRBV21-1 to TRBJ1-5; the table's D call TRBD1 went unverified against the DNA. TRBV21-1 is given as a pseudogene. The CDR3 is 16 amino acids. This CDR3 reads CASSTFQDRQDQPQHF. CDR3 nucleotides: TGTGCCAGCAGCACCTTTCAGGACAGGCAAGATCAGCCCCAGCATTTT.

The chain has TRBV10-3 and TRBJ2-5, with D unresolved. V was trimmed by 5 bases and J by 5 bases, leaving 12 bases between them. Germline CDR1 and CDR2: ENHRY and SYGVKD. The CDR3 extends over 13 amino acids. CDR3: CAISYTDQETQYF. The CDR3 coding sequence is TGTGCCATCAGTTACACCGATCAGGAGACCCAGTACTTC.

CDR3 DNA: TGTGCCAGCAGCCGAGCGGGTAGCACAGATACGCAGTATTTT. Translated: CASSRAGSTDTQYF. The J gene is TRBJ2-3, the V gene TRBV7-9, with a weak D call TRBD2 (6 bases). V lost 5 bases and J lost 0, with 9 bases in between. The CDR3 is 14 amino acids. CDR1 SEHNR and CDR2 FQNEAQ come from the germline V gene (reference sequence).

The chain couples TRBV19 to TRBJ2-7, with 7 bases matching TRBD2. Trimming cost V 7 bases and J 6 bases; bases outside gene matches: 15. Germline V lookup: CDR1 LNHDA, CDR2 SQIVND (reference sequence). CDR3 length: 15 amino acids. CDR3 DNA: TGTGCCAGTACCCAAACGGGGAGGGGCAGCGGCGAGCAGTACTTC. It specifies CASTQTGRGSGEQYF. Variable domain in full (rest from reference TRBV19 and TRBJ2-7): DGGITQSPKYLFRKEGQNVTLSCEQNLNHDAMYWYRQDPGQGLRLIYYSQIVNDFQKGDIAEGYSVSREKKESFPLTVTSAQKNPTAFYLCASTQTGRGSGEQYFGPGTRLTVT.

The gene calls are TRBV7-9 and TRBJ2-1, with TRBD2 matching over 7 bases. The V gene's germline CDR1 is SEHNR and CDR2 FQNEAQ (reference sequence). V shed 0 bases, J shed 4 bases, and the junction held 0 bases outside the gene matches. The CDR3 extends over 14 amino acids. This chain's CDR3 is CASSLAGGYNEQFF. CDR3 DNA: TGTGCCAGCAGCTTAGCGGGAGGGTACAATGAGCAGTTCTTC. Together with reference TRBV7-9 and TRBJ2-1, the CDR3 gives the full variable domain: DTGVSQNPRHKITKRGQNVTFRCDPISEHNRLYWYRQTLGQGPEFLTYFQNEAQLEKSRLLSDRFSAERPKGSFSTLEIQRTEQGDSAMYLCASSLAGGYNEQFFGPGTRLTVL.

The rearrangement links TRBV20-1 to TRBJ2-1; D unclear. This CDR3 is built from 11 residues. Deletions cut 6 bases from V and 9 bases from J, with 12 bases between. Germline values: CDR1 DFQATT, CDR2 SNEGSKA (reference sequence). The DNA of the CDR3 is TGCAGTGCCCCAAAAAGGGCTGAGCAGTTCTTC. Translation gives CSAPKRAEQFF.

The genes are TRBV7-2 and TRBJ2-5; no clear D. Deletions cut 1 base from V and 5 bases from J, with 14 bases between. The CDR3 extends over 15 amino acids. Germline CDR1 is SGHTA and CDR2 is FQGNSA. The CDR3 sequence: CASSLESIPSETQYF. CDR3 DNA: TGTGCCAGCAGCTTAGAGTCTATCCCAAGTGAGACCCAGTACTTC.

The J gene is TRBJ2-2, the V gene TRBV7-9; D gene uncertain. Trimming left V 4 bases short and J 4 bases short, with 10 bases between. CDR1 is SEHNR and CDR2 is FQNEAQ in the germline V gene (reference sequence). The CDR3 consists of 14 residues. CDR3 coding DNA: TGTGCCAGCAGCTCTGAGTGGGGCACCGGGGAGCTGTTTTTT. It encodes CASSSEWGTGELFF.

The V gene is TRBV19, the J gene TRBJ1-2, with no clear D. The V and J ends lost 6 bases and 4 bases respectively, with 18 bases between them. Per germline, CDR1 LNHDA and CDR2 SQIVND (reference sequence). This CDR3 has 15 amino acids. CDR3 in amino acids: CASSPVIAIPYGYTF. The CDR3 DNA follows: TGTGCCAGTAGCCCTGTAATAGCGATCCCCTATGGCTACACCTTC. The full variable domain, in which reference TRBV19 and TRBJ1-2 provide the parts outside the CDR3, is DGGITQSPKYLFRKEGQNVTLSCEQNLNHDAMYWYRQDPGQGLRLIYYSQIVNDFQKGDIAEGYSVSREKKESFPLTVTSAQKNPTAFYLCASSPVIAIPYGYTFGSGTRLTVV.

The genes are TRBV7-2 and TRBJ2-2; TRBD2 matches at 11 bases. CDR3 size: 16 residues. Germline CDR1 reads SGHTA; CDR2 reads FQGNSA. The ends lost 5 bases at V and 4 bases at J; junction bases unmatched: 6. This chain's CDR3 is CASSPIAGGFTGELFF. DNA of the CDR3: TGTGCCAGCAGCCCCATAGCGGGAGGGTTCACCGGGGAGCTGTTTTTT.

The V and J genes are TRBV10-1 and TRBJ2-1; unclear D gene. CDR1 and CDR2 from the germline V gene are WNHNN and SYGVQD (reference sequence). Trimming left V 10 bases short and J 8 bases short, with 9 bases between. The CDR3 extends over 10 amino acids. The CDR3 nucleotides read TGCGCCACTCGCGGAGATGAGCAGTTCTTC. Amino acid sequence: CATRGDEQFF.

This chain links TRBV28 with TRBJ2-1; the match to TRBD2 covers 11 bases. V trimming: 2 bases; J trimming: 4 bases; junction bases outside the gene matches: 1. The V gene's germline CDR1 is MDHEN and CDR2 SYDVKM. This CDR3 is 15 amino acids long. CDR3 in amino acids: CASSLLAGGYNEQFF. CDR3 sequence (DNA): TGTGCCAGCAGTTTACTAGCGGGAGGTTACAATGAGCAGTTCTTC.

This clone was seen only a few times. This sequence joins TRBV5-6 and TRBJ1-5, with 10 bases that match TRBD1. The J segment lost 10 bases and the V segment lost 2 bases, leaving 9 bases of the junction unmatched. This CDR3 contains 15 residues. Looked up from germline, CDR1 is SGHDT and CDR2 is YYEEEE. The CDR3 sequence: CASSFAGTGVFPQHF. CDR3 DNA sequence: TGTGCCAGCAGCTTCGCCGGGACAGGGGTTTTTCCCCAGCATTTT.

The V call is TRBV10-3, the J call TRBJ2-7; the match to TRBD1 covers 7 bases. From germline, CDR1 is ENHRY and CDR2 SYGVKD. The CDR3 is 15 amino acids. V lost 4 bases and J lost 3; bases outside the gene matches: 9. CDR3 DNA sequence: TGTGCCATCAGTGGTAACAGGGGCGAGGGCTACGAGCAGTACTTC. Encoded protein: CAISGNRGEGYEQYF.